The entry below gives a single T cell receptor beta chain sequence along with its context. This clonotype occurred once. Its antigen target is currently unknown. No per-base quality is available; no much larger clone lies one base away. TCR beta repertoires were profiled from peripheral blood of roughly twelve young patients with multiple sclerosis to demonstrate the VDJtools post-analysis software. Multiple sclerosis patients were children and adolescents aged about 6 to 15 years. The data are from a study of post-analysis software for immune sequencing data (dated by TCRdb to between 2015 and 2016). Regarding the research as a whole: The recorded disease courses included relapsing-remitting, secondary progressive and progressive-relapsing multiple sclerosis, and some patients had no subtype annotation. Patient repertoires were compared against about twelve previously published healthy control repertoires from donors aged about 6 to 28 years. A subset of samples was prepared in parallel using single-end sample barcoding, then pooled and co-amplified after Illumina adapter ligation. What the research found in general, with its limitations: The control group was slightly older than the multiple sclerosis patient group. Direct clustering with F measure showed strong co-clustering of samples prepared in the same batch, prompting a batch-effect correction. Patients showed significantly higher frequencies than controls for five TRBV segments, among them TRBV5-6, TRBV5-1 and TRBV20-1. Significantly lower normalized Chao1 diversity was found in multiple sclerosis patients than in controls, suggesting substantial peripheral T-cell clonal expansion.

V was cut back by 7 bases and J by 3 bases, leaving a gap of 15 bases between them. From the cysteine up to the phenylalanine, the CDR3 has a length of 14 residues. The entry retains the CDR3 DNA only, 42 bases that are in frame from base 1. CDR1 and CDR2 are read off the germline V gene as MNHEY and SVGAGI. Library preparation employed PCR. The instrument given in TCRdb is Illumina HiSeq 2500. To reduce PCR and sequencing biases, unique molecular identifiers were incorporated into the TCR beta cDNA libraries. Every 1 to 10 million input T cells yielded 500,000 or so cDNA molecules, meaning each molecule approximated one T cell. Patient libraries were prepared and sequenced with the same protocol used for the earlier healthy control dataset. Within a given batch, samples were prepared together, multiplexed and sequenced on the same HiSeq lane. For the original study's pipeline: Raw barcoded reads were processed with MIGEC, and single-read molecular identifier groups were discarded before consensus assembly and CDR3 extraction. Clonotype tables were post-analysed with VDJtools, and diversity was normalized by down-sampling all datasets to the smallest sample size. In repertoire overlap clustering, CDR3 amino acid sequences, but not nucleotide sequences, were matched to correct batch-related cross-sample contamination. TCRdb redid the processing of the public reads, applying fastp at Q25 and MiXCR, and retained in-frame beta chains. A single entry per CDR3 protein holds the most common genes and DNA from its merged rows. TCRdb assigned the V and J calls; the authors' analysis was not used. The table for this sample lists roughly 870,000 distinct CDR3 sequences; around 50% of them were counted only once. 4.6% of the sample is taken by the ten largest.

Recombination joined TRBV6-5 with TRBJ2-5; TRBD1 is possibly the D segment (5 matching bases). The sequence was collected from a girl between 10 and 17 years old with multiple sclerosis. The sequenced material came from blood. The CDR3 reads as follows: CASTTWGGEETQYF. The nucleotide sequence reads as follows: TGTGCCAGCACCACCTGGGGCGGCGAAGAGACCCAGTACTTC.